This note documents a single T cell receptor beta chain sequence. Antigen specificity is unknown. These data come from a study of blood T cells in healthy people across ages. Findings and caveats of the study: Fewer expanded clones and more diversity marked long-lived versus aged donors.

Alongside a J-beta primer mix, a sample-barcoded 5' primer served in a second PCR lasting about 7 to 12 cycles. Sequencing recovered at least 2.5 million CDR3-containing paired-end reads from each sample. Each CDR3 protein is one row after TCRdb ran MiXCR on the 5' RACE reads. The sample shows under 2 million distinct CDR3 sequences, around 35% of them seen only once. This receptor was identified in a woman in her 30s in good health. Sequenced material: blood.

The CDR3 coding sequence is TGTGCCAGCAGCCCCATACATCCTTGGGGACTTAATCAGCCCCAGCATTTT. Amino acid sequence: CASSPIHPWGLNQPQHF. This chain links TRBV7-2 with TRBJ1-5, with D perhaps TRBD1 (5 bases). The germline gives CDR1 SGHTA, CDR2 FQGNSA. This CDR3 has 17 residues. Trimming took 5 bases from V and 4 from J, leaving 21 bases between them.